This T cell receptor beta chain was retrieved from a study of type 1 regulatory T cells. About this clonotype itself: What it recognizes is unknown.

The V segment lost 1 base and the J segment 1 base; nucleotides outside the gene matches: 9. Germline V gives CDR1 MGHRA, CDR2 YSYEKL. The CDR3 totals 18 residues. Each CDR3 protein gets one entry after TCRdb re-called the reads with MiXCR. The sample records roughly 62,000 distinct CDR3 sequences, approximately 60% being singletons. Material for sequencing was cultured non-Tr1 T cells, either the whole culture or a sorted T cell fraction (not recorded which). The receptor comes from a human donor in good health. The chain joins TRBV4-1 to TRBJ2-1; 8 bases match TRBD2. CDR3 sequence: CASSQGVSGIGSYNEQFF. The CDR3, as DNA: TGCGCCAGCAGCCAAGGAGTTAGCGGGATAGGGTCCTACAATGAGCAGTTCTTC.